The rows below give T cell receptor beta chains drawn from one sample of a study of blood T cell repertoires in COVID-19. The data were produced by immunoSEQ multiplex PCR, yet TCRdb's version contains in-frame clones alone and is incomplete. The sample holds some 38,000 clones, around 80% seen once. Sequencing was carried out using peripheral blood. These receptors all stem from a man aged 55 to 70 in a cohort sampled during active COVID-19. CDR3s include the opening cysteine and the closing phenylalanine or tryptophan. D genes are given only for firm matches. Clone size is given for some rows only: seen once, a few or many times, or a class if the clone is expanded.

CDR3 protein	CDR3 DNA	D gene	J gene	V gene	clone size
CASSPGTTSPSNTYEQYF	TGTGCCAGCTCACCCGGCACGACTAGCCCCTCGAATACCTACGAGCAGTACTTC	TRBD2	TRBJ2-7	TRBV18	.
CASSYSAFSYEQYF	TGTGCCAGCTCATATAGCGCTTTCTCCTACGAGCAGTACTTC	.	TRBJ2-7	TRBV27	.
CASNPNREGRREQYF	TGTGCCAGCAATCCCAACAGGGAGGGTCGACGCGAGCAGTACTTC	.	TRBJ2-7	TRBV7-2	.
CASSPGRDVDEQFF	TGTGCCAGTAGCCCGGGGCGGGATGTAGATGAGCAGTTCTTC	.	TRBJ2-1	TRBV19	.
CASSLDDRAVRGYTF	TGCGCCAGCAGCTTGGACGACAGGGCTGTCCGAGGCTACACCTTC	TRBD1	TRBJ1-2	TRBV5-1	.
CASSILTNSATATPNYGYTF	TGTGCCAGTAGTATACTGACCAACAGCGCGACAGCCACTCCTAACTATGGCTACACCTTC	.	TRBJ1-2	TRBV19	.
CASSLRLGGGGYTF	TGTGCCAGCAGTTTAAGGTTAGGGGGCGGTGGCTACACCTTC	TRBD1	TRBJ1-2	TRBV28	.
CASSSQGAGAGELFF	TGCGCCAGCAGCTCCCAGGGGGCTGGAGCCGGGGAGCTGTTTTTT	TRBD1	TRBJ2-2	TRBV5-1	.
CASSLDGTNRGGYTF	TGTGCCAGCAGCTTAGATGGGACCAACAGGGGTGGCTACACCTTC	TRBD1	TRBJ1-2	TRBV11-3	.
CASSLIPAGGRQFF	TGTGCCAGCAGCTTAATTCCAGCGGGGGGGCGGCAGTTCTTC	TRBD2	TRBJ2-1	TRBV7-2	.
CASSIGSPGDEQFF	TGTGCCAGTAGTATAGGGTCCCCGGGGGATGAGCAGTTCTTC	.	TRBJ2-1	TRBV19	.
CAWSSIDRSNEKLFF	TGTGCCTGGAGTTCCATCGACAGGTCTAATGAAAAACTGTTTTTT	.	TRBJ1-4	TRBV30	.
CASSNRENNSPLHF	TGTGCCAGTAGTAACAGGGAGAATAATTCACCCCTCCACTTT	.	TRBJ1-6	TRBV19	.
CASSSLRTGLHEQYF	TGTGCCAGCAGCTCCCTCCGGACAGGGTTACACGAGCAGTACTTC	TRBD1	TRBJ2-7	TRBV5-4	.
CAWSPPDSPPYEQYF	TGTGCCTGGAGTCCACCGGACAGCCCTCCCTACGAGCAGTACTTC	.	TRBJ2-7	TRBV30	.
CASSRPGQSSYEQYF	TGTGCCAGCAGCCGCCCGGGACAGTCTTCCTACGAGCAGTACTTC	TRBD1	TRBJ2-7	TRBV27	.
CATSDPGTGGEQYF	TGTGCCACCAGTGACCCCGGGACAGGGGGCGAGCAGTACTTC	TRBD1	TRBJ2-7	TRBV24-1	.
CASSASSGNTIYF	TGTGCCAGCAGCGCCAGCTCTGGAAACACCATATATTTT	.	TRBJ1-3	TRBV9	.
CASTDRTYEQYF	TGTGCCAGTACGGACAGAACCTACGAGCAGTACTTC	.	TRBJ2-7	TRBV27	.
CASSQPPAGKSGGISADTQYF	TGCGCCAGCAGCCAACCCCCGGCAGGGAAGAGCGGGGGTATTAGCGCAGATACGCAGTATTTT	TRBD2	TRBJ2-3	TRBV4-1	.
CASSLKGTGGRGYTF	TGTGCCAGCAGCTTGAAGGGGACAGGGGGGCGCGGCTACACCTTC	TRBD1	TRBJ1-2	TRBV5-4	few
CASSSAQAANVLTF	TGTGCCAGCAGCTCAGCCCAAGCGGCCAACGTCCTGACTTTC	.	TRBJ2-6	TRBV7-9	.